The 30 T cell receptor beta chains in this list originate from one sample, sequenced in a study of patients and donors after allogeneic stem cell transplantation. TCRdb re-derived calls from the RT-PCR reads in MiXCR, one entry per CDR3 protein. This table has some 960,000 distinct CDR3 sequences, approximately 18% appearing once. The sample consisted of blood, either unsorted or a sorted T cell fraction (not recorded which). The source of these receptors is a human donor who was either an allogeneic HSCT recipient or a stem cell or donor lymphocyte infusion donor (not recorded which). It is not recorded whose cells these are; they may come from a transplant donor.

Details on this clonotype: A read error may be the cause here, since a much bigger clone is one base away. The V call is TRBV20-1, the J call TRBJ2-3, with 10 bases lining up with TRBD2. The CDR3 spans 15 residues. The germline CDR1 and CDR2 sequences are DFQATT and SNEGSKA (reference sequence). J lost 3 bases, V lost 1 base, and 4 bases had no gene match. The CDR3 region has the DNA TGCAGTGCTAGAGGGCCTAGCGGGAGAACAGATACGCAGTATTTT. Translation: CSARGPSGRTDTQYF.

The CDR3 bases are TGTGCCTGGACACCCTCGGGCGCGAGTCAGCCCCAGCATTTT. Translation: CAWTPSGASQPQHF. The chain carries TRBV30 and TRBJ1-5; D not certain. The length of the CDR3 is 14 residues. In germline, CDR1 is GTSNPN, CDR2 SVGIG (reference sequence). V dropped 4 bases and J dropped 6 bases, with 16 bases sitting between them.

This clonotype was observed a handful of times. The chain links TRBV5-6 to TRBJ2-6; the D gene could be TRBD1 or TRBD2 (6 bases each). Per the germline V gene, CDR1 is SGHDT and CDR2 is YYEEEE. The CDR3 runs 17 residues. V shed 6 bases and J shed 2 bases, with 18 bases lying between them. The CDR3 loop is CASTWGASSPGANVLTF. Written as DNA, the CDR3 is TGTGCCAGCACCTGGGGGGCTAGTTCCCCTGGGGCCAACGTCCTGACTTTC.

This clonotype was found a few times. The rearrangement uses TRBV10-3 and TRBJ2-3; 7 bases line up with TRBD2. The length of the CDR3 is 15 residues. The J segment lost 0 bases and the V segment lost 7 bases, leaving 7 bases of the junction unmatched. CDR1 is ENHRY and CDR2 is SYGVKD in the germline V gene. CDR3 nucleotide sequence: TGTGCCATCAATTGGCGGGGGACCAGCACAGATACGCAGTATTTT. This sequence encodes CAINWRGTSTDTQYF.

The genes are TRBV6-5 and TRBJ1-2; TRBD1 agrees at 8 bases. This CDR3 has 16 amino acids. Germline V CDR1 and CDR2: MNHEY, SVGAGI. The V gene end was trimmed by 0 bases and the J gene end by 5 bases; junction bases not matched to a gene: 8. The CDR3 coding sequence is TGTGCCAGCAGTTACTCGAACCAGGGGGCAAAGTATGGCTACACCTTC. It specifies CASSYSNQGAKYGYTF.

CDR3 residues: CAWSVSGRNEQFF. The CDR3 DNA reads TGTGCCTGGAGTGTAAGCGGGAGAAATGAGCAGTTCTTC. The gene calls are TRBV30 and TRBJ2-1; 8 bases fit TRBD2. V gave up 0 bases and J gave up 7 bases; unmatched junction bases: 2. The length of the CDR3 is 13 residues. The germline gives CDR1 GTSNPN, CDR2 SVGIG (reference sequence).

In its sample, this clonotype was seen a few times. The chain carries TRBV12-3 or TRBV12-4 and TRBJ1-3; D remains ambiguous. The V end was cut by 1 base, the J end by 1 base, with 14 bases between. This CDR3 has 17 amino acids. DNA of the CDR3: TGTGCCAGCAGTTTAGGGGCCAGTCTGTGGTCTGGAAACACCATATATTTT. It specifies CASSLGASLWSGNTIYF.

V usage is TRBV5-1 and J usage is TRBJ1-2, with D tentatively TRBD1 (5 bases). The CDR3 totals 15 residues. In germline, CDR1 is SGHRS, CDR2 YFSETQ. Trimming left V 0 bases short and J 5 bases short, with 14 bases between. CDR3 in DNA: TGCGCCAGCAGCTTGGTCGGGGCTACTGGGTATGGCTACACCTTC. Its protein product is CASSLVGATGYGYTF.

The chain couples TRBV11-2 to TRBJ1-2; D is unclear. V was trimmed by 7 bases and J by 1 base, leaving 19 bases between them. The CDR3 totals 16 residues. CDR1 is SGHAT and CDR2 is FQNNGV in the germline V gene. CDR3 residues: CASTPAGGPYNYGYTF. The CDR3 DNA follows: TGTGCCAGCACCCCCGCCGGAGGGCCTTATAACTATGGCTACACCTTC. The whole variable domain, remainder taken from reference TRBV11-2 and TRBJ1-2, is EAGVAQSPRYKIIEKRQSVAFWCNPISGHATLYWYQQILGQGPKLLIQFQNNGVVDDSQLPKDRFSAERLKGVDSTLKIQPAKLEDSAVYLCASTPAGGPYNYGYTFGSGTRLTVV.

This clonotype showed up just a few times. The genes are TRBV7-8 and TRBJ2-2, with TRBD1 matching over 7 bases. V was pared by 1 base and J by 0 bases, with 2 bases of the junction left unmatched. CDR1 and CDR2 from the germline V gene are SGHVS and FQNEAQ. There are 16 residues in the CDR3. CDR3 region: CASSLETGPNTGELFF. The CDR3 DNA sequence: TGTGCCAGCAGCTTAGAGACAGGGCCGAACACCGGGGAGCTGTTTTTT.

The genes are TRBV20-1 and TRBJ2-1; D unresolved. This CDR3 has 15 amino acids. V was trimmed by 8 bases and J by 0 bases, leaving 17 bases between them. Germline CDR1 is DFQATT and CDR2 is SNEGSKA (reference sequence). CDR3 region: CSRSGGSSSYNEQFF. CDR3 bases: TGCAGTAGATCCGGCGGATCGAGCTCCTACAATGAGCAGTTCTTC.

The V gene is TRBV6-4, the J gene TRBJ2-3; D remains unclear. This CDR3 has 14 amino acids. V lost 6 bases, J lost 4 bases, and 14 bases lay in between. Germline CDR1 reads MRHNA; CDR2 reads SNTAGT. The CDR3 nucleotides are TGTGCCAGCAGGCAGGAACCTTTGGCAGATACGCAGTATTTT. Its translation is CASRQEPLADTQYF.

V is TRBV20-1 and J is TRBJ1-2; possibly TRBD1 for D (5 bases). Germline assignment: CDR1 DFQATT and CDR2 SNEGSKA (reference sequence). The germline V and J ends were trimmed by 5 bases and 8 bases, with 18 bases remaining between them. CDR3 length: 13 residues. CDR3 sequence: CSAGAGGPSGYTF. CDR3 DNA sequence: TGCAGTGCTGGAGCCGGGGGTCCTTCCGGCTACACCTTC.

The chain recombines TRBV30 with TRBJ2-5; TRBD2 matches at 8 bases. This CDR3 contains 14 residues. J lost 10 bases, V lost 0 bases, and 10 bases had no gene match. Germline CDR1 is GTSNPN and CDR2 is SVGIG (reference sequence). CDR3 protein: CAWSVGLAGVLQYF. CDR3 DNA sequence: TGTGCCTGGAGTGTTGGGCTAGCGGGTGTGCTCCAGTACTTC.

This clonotype was found a few times. V usage is TRBV12-3 or TRBV12-4 and J usage is TRBJ1-3; D remains unclear. There are 17 residues in the CDR3. V lost 6 bases to trimming and J lost 0 bases, with 18 bases between them. CDR3 protein: CASSLWGGGVSGNTIYF. The CDR3 coding sequence is TGTGCCAGCAGCTTATGGGGAGGTGGGGTCTCTGGAAACACCATATATTTT.

This clonotype was picked up a small number of times. The chain combines TRBV6-5 with TRBJ2-7; 12 bases match TRBD2. V lost 2 bases and J lost 5; bases outside the gene matches: 7. The CDR3 totals 16 residues. Germline values: CDR1 MNHEY, CDR2 SVGAGI. The CDR3 sequence: CASSYGLTSGSHEQYF. The CDR3 region has the DNA TGTGCCAGCAGTTACGGTTTGACTAGCGGGAGCCACGAGCAGTACTTC.

The V call is TRBV7-8, the J call TRBJ2-1, with D possibly called TRBD1 or TRBD2 (5 bases each). V was clipped by 5 bases and J by 3 bases, with 17 bases between them. Germline V CDR1 and CDR2: SGHVS, FQNEAQ. The CDR3 covers 16 residues. CDR3 protein: CASSAAMRGFYNEQFF. CDR3 sequence (DNA): TGTGCCAGCAGCGCCGCTATGAGGGGCTTCTACAATGAGCAGTTCTTC. The full variable domain, in which reference TRBV7-8 and TRBJ2-1 provide the parts outside the CDR3, is GAGVSQSPRYKVAKRGQDVALRCDPISGHVSLFWYQQALGQGPEFLTYFQNEAQLDKSGLPSDRFFAERPEGSVSTLKIQRTQQEDSAVYLCASSAAMRGFYNEQFFGPGTRLTVL.

In its sample, this clonotype was seen a few times. The chain joins TRBV4-3 to TRBJ2-3; 9 positions agree with TRBD1. The J segment lost 6 bases and the V segment lost 1 base, leaving 8 bases of the junction unmatched. Looked up from germline, CDR1 is LGHNA and CDR2 is YSLEER. The CDR3 runs to 16 residues. CDR3 nucleotide sequence: TGCGCCAGCAGCCAAGGCCTGGACAGGGGATTGGATACGCAGTATTTT. As protein: CASSQGLDRGLDTQYF.

Only a few counts were recorded for this clonotype. V is TRBV25-1 and J is TRBJ1-2; a weak D match, TRBD1 (6 bases). The CDR3 totals 13 residues. The V end lost 7 bases, the J end lost 3 bases, and 12 bases lay between the germline ends. The germline V gene encodes CDR1 MGHDK and CDR2 SYGVNS. CDR3 sequence reads: CASTQGRDYGYTF. The CDR3 DNA sequence: TGTGCCAGCACACAGGGCAGGGACTATGGCTACACCTTC.

This clonotype showed up many times. An end of the junction differs from the germline gene, which may be a read error. The V gene is TRBV5-1, the J gene TRBJ1-2, with 7 positions matching TRBD1. Germline V CDR1 and CDR2: SGHRS, YFSETQ. The CDR3 spans 13 residues. The CDR3 region is CASSLDRDYGYTF. CDR3 sequence (DNA): TGTGCCAGCAGCTTAGACAGGGACTATGGCTACACCTTC.

This clonotype has more than one count but fewer than ten. The chain combines TRBV7-9 with TRBJ1-2; D unresolved. Germline CDR1 SEHNR, CDR2 FQNEAQ (reference sequence). V was cut by 0 bases and J by 4 bases, with 9 bases left in between. The CDR3 loop spans 14 amino acids. CDR3 bases: TGTGCCAGCAGCTTAGCCCTGGACCTCTATGGCTACACCTTC. Translation: CASSLALDLYGYTF.

This clonotype was counted a few times. The CDR3, as DNA: TGTGCCAGCAGCTTATCAGGACCGCCTGACGAGCAGTACTTC. Protein product: CASSLSGPPDEQYF. The rearrangement links TRBV7-9 to TRBJ2-7; D is unclear. Trimming shortened V by 2 bases and J by 5 bases, and 13 bases separated the two germline ends. The CDR3 is 14 amino acids. Germline CDR1 is SEHNR and CDR2 is FQNEAQ (reference sequence).

This clonotype was found a few times. This chain connects TRBV20-1 to TRBJ2-3; D uncertain. This CDR3 contains 16 residues. Germline values: CDR1 DFQATT, CDR2 SNEGSKA (reference sequence). V lost 6 bases and J lost 2, with 21 bases in between. The CDR3 region is CSADLVELAITDTQYF. The DNA for the CDR3 is TGCAGTGCAGACCTCGTTGAGTTGGCGATCACAGATACGCAGTATTTT.

This clonotype was observed a handful of times. J is TRBJ2-2 and V is TRBV6-1; D is perhaps TRBD1 or TRBD2 (5 bases each). V was shortened by 7 bases and J by 1 base, with 10 bases between the two germline ends. This CDR3 contains 14 residues. Germline V CDR1 and CDR2: MNHNS, SASEGT. In nucleotides, the CDR3 is TGTGCCAGCACGGGACGGAAGAACACCGGGGAGCTGTTTTTT. It translates to CASTGRKNTGELFF.

The table lists this clonotype with a few counts. The DNA of the CDR3 is TGTGCCAGCAGTGAGCCCTCGGGGCCCCGGTACAATGAGCAGTTCTTC. It is translated as CASSEPSGPRYNEQFF. The chain couples TRBV6-1 to TRBJ2-1; D is perhaps TRBD1 or TRBD2 (5 bases each). This CDR3 has 16 residues. Germline loops: CDR1 MNHNS, CDR2 SASEGT. Trimming removed 3 bases at V and 4 bases at J, with 16 bases between.

The rearrangement links TRBV7-9 to TRBJ2-7, with 7 bases that match TRBD1. From germline, CDR1 is SEHNR and CDR2 FQNEAQ (reference sequence). This CDR3 spans 14 amino acids. V was clipped by 5 bases and J by 5 bases; unmatched bases: 9. This CDR3 is CASSRPTGKDEQYF. The DNA for the CDR3 is TGTGCCAGCAGCCGCCCGACAGGGAAGGACGAGCAGTACTTC. The full variable domain, rest sourced from reference TRBV7-9 and TRBJ2-7, is DTGVSQNPRHKITKRGQNVTFRCDPISEHNRLYWYRQTLGQGPEFLTYFQNEAQLEKSRLLSDRFSAERPKGSFSTLEIQRTEQGDSAMYLCASSRPTGKDEQYFGPGTRLTVT.

The sample holds a few counts of this clonotype. This chain connects TRBV7-2 to TRBJ2-3; D is ambiguous. CDR1 and CDR2 from the germline V gene are SGHTA and FQGNSA. There are 13 residues in the CDR3. The V end lost 1 base, the J end lost 4 bases, and 6 bases lay between the germline ends. CDR3 protein: CASSLGFPDTQYF. The CDR3 DNA follows: TGTGCCAGCAGCTTAGGTTTCCCAGATACGCAGTATTTT.

The chain is built from TRBV9 and TRBJ1-1, with D possibly TRBD1 on 5 matching bases. The CDR3 is 13 amino acids. Germline V gene sequence: CDR1 SGDLS, CDR2 YYNGEE. Trimming pared 4 bases from V and 7 bases from J, leaving 14 bases between. In DNA form, the CDR3 reads TGTGCCAGCAGCCCCCTGCGGGGGATTGAAGCTTTCTTT. This translates into CASSPLRGIEAFF. Full variable domain (rest looked up from reference TRBV9 and TRBJ1-1): DSGVTQTPKHLITATGQRVTLRCSPRSGDLSVYWYQQSLDQGLQFLIQYYNGEERAKGNILERFSAQQFPDLHSELNLSSLELGDSALYFCASSPLRGIEAFFGQGTRLTVV.

At least ten counts were recorded for this clonotype. J is TRBJ2-4 and V is TRBV12-3 or TRBV12-4; possible D gene TRBD1, 6 bases. The CDR3 runs to 13 residues. V was trimmed by 7 bases and J by 5 bases, leaving 12 bases between them. This CDR3 reads CASTRGNENIQYF. The CDR3, as DNA: TGTGCCAGCACGAGGGGGAACGAAAACATTCAGTACTTC.

This clonotype has more than one count but fewer than ten. The rearrangement links TRBV12-3 or TRBV12-4 to TRBJ2-7; 7 bases match TRBD2. The CDR3 covers 15 residues. The V and J ends lost 6 bases and 0 bases, in that order; junction bases with no gene match: 8. CDR3 in DNA: TGTGCCAGCAGCACCGGGACTATGAGCTCCTACGAGCAGTACTTC. Its protein product is CASSTGTMSSYEQYF.